The 17 T cell receptor beta chains reported below all come from one sample, sequenced in a study of blood T cells in healthy people across ages. With a J-beta primer mix and a sample-barcoded 5' primer, a second PCR ran about 6 to 11 cycles. Each CDR3 protein is one row after TCRdb ran MiXCR on the 5' RACE reads. The table records 890,000 or so distinct CDR3 sequences, 60% to 80% of them present only once. The sequenced material came from blood. These receptors originate from a man aged 25-45 years in good health.

There are a few counts of this clonotype. V usage is TRBV25-1 and J usage is TRBJ1-2; 7 nucleotides align to TRBD1. Germline CDR1 MGHDK, CDR2 SYGVNS. The CDR3 sequence is 14 residues long. The J segment lost 2 bases and the V segment lost 1 base, leaving 1 base of the junction unmatched. Here the CDR3 reads CASSEWDRNYGYTF. The DNA for the CDR3 is TGTGCCAGCAGTGAATGGGACAGAAACTATGGCTACACCTTC.

This chain uses TRBV3-1 with TRBJ1-4; the D is unclear. This CDR3 contains 15 residues. CDR1 and CDR2 (germline): LGHDT, YNNKEL (reference sequence). V was clipped by 1 base and J by 5 bases, with 11 bases between them. In DNA, the CDR3 is TGTGCCAGCAGCCAAGCCCGGGGAGTCAATGAAAAACTGTTTTTT. Translated: CASSQARGVNEKLFF. The full variable domain, in which reference TRBV3-1 and TRBJ1-4 provide the parts outside the CDR3, is DTAVSQTPKYLVTQMGNDKSIKCEQNLGHDTMYWYKQDSKKFLKIMFSYNNKELIINETVPNRFSPKSPDKAHLNLHINSLELGDSAVYFCASSQARGVNEKLFFGSGTQLSVL.

This clonotype was detected a few times. The V and J genes are TRBV20-1 and TRBJ2-7; the D is unclear. The germline V gene encodes CDR1 DFQATT and CDR2 SNEGSKA (reference sequence). CDR3 length: 13 residues. V gave up 6 bases and J gave up 2 bases, with 14 bases separating them. CDR3 protein: CSATGVRPYEQYF. CDR3 nucleotide sequence: TGCAGTGCAACTGGAGTGCGTCCCTACGAGCAGTACTTC.

A word on this clonotype: This CDR3 is missing its conserved last phenylalanine or tryptophan, likely due to a read error. This sequence joins TRBV15 and TRBJ2-5; no clear D. The DNA end favors TRBJ2-7, so the J call may be wrong. The CDR3 sequence is 14 residues long. Germline CDR1 reads LNHNV; CDR2 reads YYDKDF (reference sequence). CDR3 amino acids: CATSRTGVGYEQYS. The DNA for the CDR3 is TGTGCCACCAGCAGAACTGGGGTGGGTTACGAGCAGTACTCC.

A few counts support this clonotype. The rearrangement links TRBV12-3 or TRBV12-4 to TRBJ2-3, with 7 bases matching TRBD2. The J segment lost 4 bases and the V segment lost 5 bases, leaving 9 bases of the junction unmatched. This CDR3 has 15 residues. CDR3 sequence: CASSRTSGAADTQYF. In DNA, the CDR3 is TGTGCCAGCAGTCGGACCAGCGGGGCTGCAGATACGCAGTATTTT.

This sequence joins TRBV24-1 and TRBJ1-2; the D gene is possibly TRBD1 (5 bases). Germline-derived CDR1 and CDR2 are KGHDR and SFDVKD. V shed 3 bases and J shed 6 bases, with 10 bases lying between them. CDR3 size: 13 residues. The CDR3, as DNA: TGTGCCACCAGTGATCCCCAGGGTCATGGCTACACCTTC. It is translated as CATSDPQGHGYTF.

This clonotype was seen just once. The chain combines TRBV20-1 with TRBJ1-3; D is unclear. The germline gives CDR1 DFQATT, CDR2 SNEGSKA (reference sequence). The CDR3 is 14 amino acids. Trimming removed 3 bases from V and 0 bases from J, with 9 bases in between. This CDR3 reads CSASRSSSGNTIYF. The CDR3 DNA sequence: TGCAGTGCTAGCCGTTCGTCCTCTGGAAACACCATATATTTT.

V gene TRBV7-3 combines with J gene TRBJ2-1; 11 bases map to TRBD2. The ends lost 2 bases at V and 4 bases at J; junction bases unmatched: 7. The CDR3 runs 17 residues. Germline loops: CDR1 SGHTA, CDR2 FQGTGA. The CDR3 sequence is CASSLGTLAGVYNEQFF. CDR3 in DNA: TGTGCCAGCAGCTTAGGGACACTAGCGGGGGTATACAATGAGCAGTTCTTC.

This clonotype turned up a few times. The CDR3 region has the DNA TGCAGCGTTGGGGGGGAGATCAGACCGCAGTATTTT. Its translation is CSVGGEIRPQYF. The chain carries TRBV29-1 and TRBJ2-3, with D possibly TRBD2 on 6 matching bases. Germline V gene lookup returns CDR1 SQVTM and CDR2 ANQGSEA. The ends were cut back, 4 bases at V and 10 bases at J, with 15 bases in the middle. CDR3 length equals 12 residues.

This clonotype was observed once. The V and J genes are TRBV14 and TRBJ1-4; 8 bases map to TRBD1. Germline lookup yields CDR1 SGHDN and CDR2 FVKESK. With 4 bases clipped from V and 6 bases from J, the junction kept 4 bases outside the gene matches. The length of the CDR3 is 14 residues. The CDR3 spells CASSRQGAYEKLFF. CDR3 coding DNA: TGTGCCAGCAGCCGTCAGGGGGCATATGAAAAACTGTTTTTT.

The chain joins TRBV10-3 to TRBJ2-7; TRBD1 matches 7 bases. The assigned J gene may be wrong: the sequence end matches TRBJ2-5 better. This CDR3 contains 16 residues. CDR1 is ENHRY and CDR2 is SYGVKD in the germline V gene. The CDR3 region has the DNA TGTGCCATCAGTGAGTCCTCCAGGACAGGCCAAGAGACCCAGTACTTC. Its protein product is CAISESSRTGQETQYF.

This chain links TRBV6-6 with TRBJ1-2; tentative D call: TRBD1 (5 bases). V gave up 8 bases and J gave up 3 bases, with 16 bases separating them. Germline V gene data show CDR1 as MNHNY and CDR2 as SVGAGI (reference sequence). The CDR3 extends over 14 amino acids. CDR3 amino acids: CASQPSRGDYGYTF. CDR3 sequence (DNA): TGTGCCAGCCAGCCGTCGAGGGGCGACTATGGCTACACCTTC.

This clonotype occurred once. J is TRBJ2-1 and V is TRBV5-1; 7 bases match TRBD1. Trimming removed 4 bases from V and 5 bases from J; junction bases left unmatched: 9. The germline gives CDR1 SGHRS, CDR2 YFSETQ. This CDR3 has 15 residues. CDR3 bases: TGCGCCAGCAGCCGCCGACAGGGAGATAACAATGAGCAGTTCTTC. Translated: CASSRRQGDNNEQFF.

The sample holds many counts of this clonotype. The chain carries TRBV20-1 and TRBJ2-7; TRBD2 aligns across 12 bases. Germline V gives CDR1 DFQATT, CDR2 SNEGSKA (reference sequence). Trimming removed 5 bases from V and 5 bases from J; junction bases left unmatched: 10. This CDR3 contains 15 residues. The CDR3 reads CSAEPRLAGEDEQYF. The CDR3 nucleotides read TGCAGTGCTGAACCCCGACTAGCGGGGGAGGACGAGCAGTACTTC.

This clonotype was recorded a few times. The chain employs TRBV15 and TRBJ2-1, with D unresolved. This CDR3 is 15 amino acids long. The V and J ends lost 0 bases and 0 bases respectively, with 6 bases between them. Germline CDR1 reads LNHNV; CDR2 reads YYDKDF (reference sequence). CDR3 amino acids: CATSREVSSYNEQFF. CDR3 in DNA: TGTGCCACCAGCAGAGAGGTTAGCTCCTACAATGAGCAGTTCTTC.

The chain joins TRBV4-3 to TRBJ2-4, with D perhaps TRBD2 (7 bases). The J call may be wrong; the DNA end is better matched by TRBJ2-7. Germline CDR1 LGHNA, CDR2 YSLEER. The CDR3 contains 15 residues. The CDR3 region is CASSRASGGYYEQYF. Here the CDR3 DNA reads TGCGCCAGCAGCCGCGCATCGGGGGGCTACTACGAGCAGTACTTC.

The chain combines TRBV7-2 with TRBJ2-6; the D gene is possibly TRBD2 (7 bases). The CDR3 loop spans 18 amino acids. Germline lookup yields CDR1 SGHTA and CDR2 FQGNSA. The V and J ends lost 3 bases and 1 base respectively, with 16 bases between them. The CDR3 region has the DNA TGTGCCAGCAGCTTTAGGGGGGGCCGCTCTTCTGGGGCCAACGTCCTGACTTTC. It codes for CASSFRGGRSSGANVLTF.